These T cell receptor beta chains were read from a single sample in a study of cytotoxic CD8 clonotypes in ibrutinib-treated CLL. Method: immunoSEQ multiplex PCR; TCRdb's copy keeps in-frame clones and lacks some. The sample lists over 110,000 clones; approximately 89% were seen once. Sequenced here: PBMCs, sampled after 12 months of ibrutinib treatment. The receptors come from a human donor with chronic lymphocytic leukemia. Both conserved end residues are trimmed from each CDR3. The order of the fields is V gene, CDR3 protein.

TRBV30 | AWSETGEPQH
TRBV9 | ASSVTGDNEQF
TRBV7-3 | ASSTSGQGSPQH
TRBV18 | ASSPNIIQDREKLF
TRBV5-1 | ASSLGLARTDTQY
TRBV27 | ASTRTAGDTDTQY
TRBV6-4 | ASSDSSGVNEKLF
TRBV7-9 | ASSLGGMNTEAF
TRBV5-4 | ASTPGGQRTGELF
TRBV7-2 | ASSSTTGFETQY
TRBV5-1 | ASSPDGQGPPPF
TRBV19 | ASSPHQGRQAAYGYT
TRBV19 | ASSVRDRGPHEQY
TRBV6-5 | ASSYSSGLETQY
TRBV19 | ASSIDLAGFLATQY
TRBV27 | ASSLALASSYEQY
TRBV7-3 | ASSADRGDTIY
TRBV6-5 | ASSSRGGELF
TRBV10-3 | AVPGHTNTGELF
TRBV11-2 | ASRGVKRDSNTQY
TRBV18 | ASSPPGGPGNTEAF
TRBV7-3 | ASSPGSNEKLF
TRBV7-9 | AAIPSGGYNEQF
TRBV28 | ASSPGQARETQY
TRBV15 | ATSKLRGQEFPGANVLT
TRBV7-6 | ASSLVFGDTEAF
TRBV9 | ASSPGSYNEQF
TRBV6-5 | ASSTGNSPLH
TRBV28 | ASSFGGIYEQY
TRBV5-4 | ASSLDRGQEKLF
TRBV19 | ASKNGSHGGEQF
TRBV9 | ASSGRQGTYEQY
TRBV19 | ASSISVNTEAF
TRBV27 | ASSLRISAYEQY
TRBV7-9 | ASSLEGTGAPRPKF
TRBV27 | ASSRTGLGLDGYT
TRBV18 | ASSPTGGIGETQY